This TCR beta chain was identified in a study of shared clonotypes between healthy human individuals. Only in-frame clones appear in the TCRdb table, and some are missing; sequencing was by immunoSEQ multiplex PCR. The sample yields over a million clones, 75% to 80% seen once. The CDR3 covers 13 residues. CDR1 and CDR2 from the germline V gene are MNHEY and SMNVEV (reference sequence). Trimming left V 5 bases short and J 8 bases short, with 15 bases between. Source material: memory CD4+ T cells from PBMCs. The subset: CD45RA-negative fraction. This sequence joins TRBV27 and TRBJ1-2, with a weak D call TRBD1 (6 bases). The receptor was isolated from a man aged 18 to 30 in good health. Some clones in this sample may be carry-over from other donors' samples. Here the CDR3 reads CASSERRGSGYTF. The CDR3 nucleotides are TGTGCCAGCAGTGAACGGAGGGGGTCCGGCTACACCTTC.